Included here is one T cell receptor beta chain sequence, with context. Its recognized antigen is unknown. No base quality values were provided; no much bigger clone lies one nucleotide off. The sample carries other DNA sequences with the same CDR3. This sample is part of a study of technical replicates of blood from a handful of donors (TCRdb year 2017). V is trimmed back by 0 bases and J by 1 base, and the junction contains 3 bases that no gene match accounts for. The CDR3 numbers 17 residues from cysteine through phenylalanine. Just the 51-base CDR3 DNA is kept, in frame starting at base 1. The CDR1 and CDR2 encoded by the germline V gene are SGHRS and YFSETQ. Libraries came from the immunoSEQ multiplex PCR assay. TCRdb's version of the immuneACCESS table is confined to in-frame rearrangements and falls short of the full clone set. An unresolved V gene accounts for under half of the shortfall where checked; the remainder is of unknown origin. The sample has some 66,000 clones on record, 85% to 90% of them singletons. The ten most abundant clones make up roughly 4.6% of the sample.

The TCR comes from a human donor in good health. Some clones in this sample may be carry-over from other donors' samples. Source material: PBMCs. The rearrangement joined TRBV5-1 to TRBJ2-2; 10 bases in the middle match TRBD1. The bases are TGCGCCAGCAGCTTGGTCCGGACAGGGGGGAACACCGGGGAGCTGTTTTTT. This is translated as CASSLVRTGGNTGELFF.